The next 26 T cell receptor beta chains were all read from a single sample in a study of cytomegalovirus exposure and HLA in healthy donors. Use of 60 Vbeta and 13 Jbeta primers characterized the PCR. Using immunoSEQ multiplex PCR, the repertoire was profiled, and TCRdb retains in-frame clones only, with some absent. The ten most abundant clones cover over 3.5% of a sample with roughly 40,000 clones. Input material: PBMCs. These receptors came from a male donor in good health and CMV-seronegative.

This clone is identified as medium-sized from frequency. V gene TRBV4-1 combines with J gene TRBJ1-4; 9 nucleotides align to TRBD1. The CDR3 runs to 14 residues. The germline V gene encodes CDR1 MGHRA and CDR2 YSYEKL. The V and J ends lost 5 bases and 8 bases, in that order; junction bases with no gene match: 6. In DNA, the CDR3 is TGCGCCAGCAGCACGAAGACAGGGGGGGAAAAACTGTTTTTT. Amino acids: CASSTKTGGEKLFF.

The chain carries TRBV5-1 and TRBJ2-3, with 8 bases matching TRBD2. Losses at the gene ends were 4 bases for V and 9 bases for J; bases not matched to a gene: 10. This CDR3 region has 14 residues. Germline CDR1 and CDR2: SGHRS and YFSETQ. In DNA form, the CDR3 reads TGCGCCAGCAGCGCGGGGGGAACGGAAGGCACGCAGTATTTT. The encoded protein is CASSAGGTEGTQYF.

The chain employs TRBV28 and TRBJ2-2; D is uncertain. The CDR3 has 15 amino acids. V was shortened by 6 bases and J by 0 bases, with 11 bases between the two germline ends. The germline V gene has CDR1 MDHEN and CDR2 SYDVKM. CDR3 in DNA: TGTGCCAGCAGCTCGTGGCAGACGAACACCGGGGAGCTGTTTTTT. Translating it yields CASSSWQTNTGELFF.

This rearrangement joins TRBV4-1 to TRBJ2-3; 7 bases agree with TRBD2. This CDR3 contains 17 residues. The junction had 9 bases not matched to a gene; V was cut back by 1 base and J by 2 bases. Germline CDR1 MGHRA, CDR2 YSYEKL. CDR3 region: CASSQGLGAGTTDTQYF. Written as DNA, the CDR3 is TGCGCCAGCAGCCAAGGATTGGGAGCGGGGACCACAGATACGCAGTATTTT.

In regard to this clone: The junction does not match germline at one end; this may be a read error. CDR3 DNA sequence: TGCGCCAGCAGTCCCGACTTGAAAACTGAAGCTTTCTTT. This sequence encodes CASSPDLKTEAFF. The genes are TRBV5-1 and TRBJ1-1; the D is unclear. The CDR3 is 13 amino acids. Germline-derived CDR1 and CDR2 are SGHRS and YFSETQ.

The V gene is TRBV19, the J gene TRBJ1-6; D is possibly TRBD1 (5 bases). The CDR3 has 15 residues. The V end lost 4 bases, the J end lost 13 bases, and 20 bases lay between the germline ends. CDR1 and CDR2 from the germline V gene are LNHDA and SQIVND (reference sequence). Here the CDR3 reads CASSTETVPSLPLHF. DNA of the CDR3: TGTGCCAGTAGTACCGAGACAGTCCCATCCCTGCCCCTCCACTTT. Variable domain in full (rest from reference TRBV19 and TRBJ1-6): DGGITQSPKYLFRKEGQNVTLSCEQNLNHDAMYWYRQDPGQGLRLIYYSQIVNDFQKGDIAEGYSVSREKKESFPLTVTSAQKNPTAFYLCASSTETVPSLPLHFGNGTRLTVT.

The CDR3 sequence is CASSPLSGGMSTGELFF. In nucleotides, the CDR3 is TGTGCCAGCAGCCCGCTGTCAGGGGGCATGAGCACCGGGGAGCTGTTTTTT. The chain links TRBV7-6 to TRBJ2-2; 8 nucleotides line up with TRBD1. The CDR3 extends over 17 amino acids. J lost 4 bases, V lost 5 bases, and 12 bases had no gene match. The V gene's germline CDR1 is SGHVS and CDR2 FNYEAQ.

The chain joins TRBV5-1 to TRBJ1-6; a weak D match, TRBD1 (5 bases). Trimming pared 1 base from V and 9 bases from J, leaving 11 bases between. Germline V gives CDR1 SGHRS, CDR2 YFSETQ. The length of the CDR3 is 14 residues. CDR3 protein: CASSLTGEISPLHF. The CDR3 DNA reads TGCGCCAGCAGCTTGACAGGAGAGATTTCACCCCTCCACTTT.

The chain joins TRBV27 to TRBJ1-6, with D perhaps TRBD1 (6 bases). CDR3 length equals 16 residues. Per germline, CDR1 MNHEY and CDR2 SMNVEV (reference sequence). V lost 5 bases, J lost 10 bases, and 21 bases lay in between. As DNA, the CDR3 is TGTGCCAGCAGTCCCCTCCTGGGGTCAGGGGAATCACCCCTCCACTTT. Its protein is CASSPLLGSGESPLHF.

This chain's CDR3 is CASSQQGRGNGYTF. CDR3 nucleotide sequence: TGTGCCAGCAGTCAACAGGGACGAGGAAATGGCTACACCTTC. The V and J genes are TRBV6-1 and TRBJ1-2; possibly TRBD1 for D (6 bases). CDR3 size: 14 residues. Germline CDR1 is MNHNS and CDR2 is SASEGT. Trimming pared 5 bases from V and 6 bases from J, leaving 16 bases between.

The chain links TRBV11-3 to TRBJ2-1, with TRBD2 matching over 7 bases. V lost 2 bases, J lost 1 base, and 2 bases stayed unmatched. The CDR3 has 15 residues. Per the germline V gene, CDR1 is SGHNT and CDR2 is YENEEA. The CDR3: CASSLSGASYNEQFF. CDR3 nucleotide sequence: TGTGCCAGCAGCTTAAGCGGGGCATCCTACAATGAGCAGTTCTTC. Combining the CDR3 with reference TRBV11-3 and TRBJ2-1 gives the whole variable domain EAGVVQSPRYKIIEKKQPVAFWCNPISGHNTLYWYLQNLGQGPELLIRYENEEAVDDSQLPKDRFSAERLKGVDSTLKIQPAELGDSAVYLCASSLSGASYNEQFFGPGTRLTVL.

The chain has TRBV18 and TRBJ1-3; tentative D call: TRBD1 (5 bases). Trimming left V 6 bases short and J 6 bases short, with 12 bases between. The CDR3 has 13 residues. The V gene's germline CDR1 is KGHSH and CDR2 LQKENI. The CDR3 coding sequence is TGTGCCAGCTCCCAGGGATCGGAAAACACCATATATTTT. This translates into CASSQGSENTIYF. Looking up the rest from reference TRBV18 and TRBJ1-3 gives the full variable domain: NAGVMQNPRHLVRRRGQEARLRCSPMKGHSHVYWYRQLPEEGLKFMVYLQKENIIDESGMPKERFSAEFPKEGPSILRIQQVVRGDSAAYFCASSQGSENTIYFGEGSWLTVV.

CDR3 coding DNA: TGTGCCAGCAGTGCCGTACCAGGACTGGGAGAGTACTTC. Protein sequence: CASSAVPGLGEYF. The V call is TRBV2, the J call TRBJ2-7; D possibly corresponds to TRBD2 (5 bases). CDR1 is SNHLY, CDR2 FYNNEI, per germline. V was pared by 4 bases and J by 11 bases, with 18 bases between. CDR3 length: 13 residues. The whole variable domain, remainder taken from reference TRBV2 and TRBJ2-7, is EPEVTQTPSHQVTQMGQEVILRCVPISNHLYFYWYRQILGQKVEFLVSFYNNEISEKSEIFDDQFSVERPDGSNFTLKIRSTKLEDSAMYFCASSAVPGLGEYFGPGTRLTVT.

The chain has TRBV2 and TRBJ1-4; 8 bases are shared with TRBD1. The CDR3 covers 12 residues. Germline V gene sequence: CDR1 SNHLY, CDR2 FYNNEI. V lost 5 bases, J lost 10 bases, and 3 bases stayed unmatched. CDR3 sequence: CASSSGTGKLFF. The DNA for the CDR3 is TGTGCCAGCAGTTCAGGGACAGGAAAACTGTTTTTT.

Written as DNA, the CDR3 is TGCGCCAGCAGCTTGGGATGGCGACAGGGGGCTACTTCGGACGAAGCTTTCTTT. As protein: CASSLGWRQGATSDEAFF. The J gene is TRBJ1-1, the V gene TRBV5-1, with TRBD1 matching 10 bases. Germline values: CDR1 SGHRS, CDR2 YFSETQ. V shed 0 bases, J shed 8 bases, and the junction held 16 bases outside the gene matches. The CDR3 loop spans 18 amino acids.

The chain recombines TRBV7-9 with TRBJ1-5; D perhaps matches TRBD1 (5 bases). CDR3 length: 14 residues. V lost 3 bases to trimming and J lost 3 bases, with 9 bases between them. Germline CDR1 reads SEHNR; CDR2 reads FQNEAQ (reference sequence). The CDR3 nucleotides read TGTGCCAGCAGCTTTGTAGGGGACAATCAGCCCCAGCATTTT. Translating gives CASSFVGDNQPQHF.

The chain joins TRBV6-4 to TRBJ2-3, with 9 positions matching TRBD1. The V gene's germline CDR1 is MRHNA and CDR2 SNTAGT. The CDR3 loop spans 14 amino acids. After removal of 4 bases from V and 1 base from J, the junction contained 0 bases not matched to a gene. The CDR3 loop reads CASSGTGGTDTQYF. The CDR3 DNA follows: TGTGCCAGCAGTGGGACAGGGGGCACAGATACGCAGTATTTT.

The chain uses TRBV11-1 and TRBJ2-1; TRBD2 is a possible D gene (7 bases). Trimming left V 5 bases short and J 8 bases short, with 19 bases between. Germline CDR1 is SGHAT and CDR2 is FQDESV (reference sequence). CDR3 length: 15 residues. The CDR3 DNA reads TGTGCCAGCAGCCCGGGGGGCGGGGGAGGGTATGAGCAGTTCTTC. As protein: CASSPGGGGGYEQFF.

This chain connects TRBV9 to TRBJ2-1; the D is unclear. The CDR3 is made up of 13 amino acids. Looked up from germline, CDR1 is SGDLS and CDR2 is YYNGEE. V was clipped by 0 bases and J by 10 bases, with 11 bases between them. CDR3: CASSVVVGREQFF. For the CDR3, the DNA is TGTGCCAGCAGCGTAGTGGTGGGCAGGGAGCAGTTCTTC.

The J gene is TRBJ1-4, the V gene TRBV10-3, with 9 bases aligning to TRBD1. The germline gives CDR1 ENHRY, CDR2 SYGVKD. V trimming: 9 bases; J trimming: 6 bases; junction bases outside the gene matches: 17. The CDR3 is 17 residues long. The CDR3 region is CAIAPGTGSVSDEKLFF. The CDR3 coding sequence is TGTGCCATTGCTCCCGGGACAGGGTCTGTTTCGGATGAAAAACTGTTTTTT.

This sequence joins TRBV7-9 and TRBJ1-2; 7 nucleotides agree with TRBD1. Trimming cost V 5 bases and J 5 bases; bases outside gene matches: 5. The CDR3 spans 13 residues. Germline CDR1 reads SEHNR; CDR2 reads FQNEAQ (reference sequence). CDR3 sequence: CASSVAGGYGYTF. The DNA for the CDR3 is TGTGCCAGCAGCGTGGCAGGGGGGTATGGCTACACCTTC.

Here the CDR3 DNA reads TGTGCCAGCGGACAGGGCAATCAGCCCCAGCATTTT. It yields the protein CASGQGNQPQHF. The chain employs TRBV2 and TRBJ1-5, with TRBD1 matching over 7 bases. Germline V gene data show CDR1 as SNHLY and CDR2 as FYNNEI. The CDR3 covers 12 residues. J lost 2 bases, V lost 8 bases, and 0 bases had no gene match.

V usage is TRBV7-2 and J usage is TRBJ1-2; TRBD1 is a possible D gene (5 bases). Germline loops: CDR1 SGHTA, CDR2 FQGNSA. This CDR3 has 15 residues. Trimming left V 0 bases short and J 7 bases short, with 15 bases between. The CDR3 reads CASSLAIGQGLGYTF. In DNA form, the CDR3 reads TGTGCCAGCAGCTTAGCCATCGGACAAGGCCTTGGCTACACCTTC.

To note about this clone: At one boundary the junction diverges from the germline segment, which might be a read error. The chain has TRBV13 and TRBJ2-7; weak D call: TRBD1 (5 bases). CDR3 length equals 14 residues. Germline lookup yields CDR1 PRHDT and CDR2 FYEKMQ (reference sequence). CDR3 in amino acids: CASSLAQGSNEQYF. In nucleotides, the CDR3 is TGTGCCAGCAGCTTAGCGCAGGGCTCCAACGAGCAGTACTTC.

The chain recombines TRBV7-6 with TRBJ1-6; D is possibly TRBD1 (5 bases). Germline V CDR1 and CDR2: SGHVS, FNYEAQ. V was trimmed by 0 bases and J by 7 bases, leaving 10 bases between them. CDR3 length equals 15 residues. The CDR3 sequence is CASSLAGRVNSPLHF. CDR3 bases: TGTGCCAGCAGCTTAGCGGGCAGGGTAAATTCACCCCTCCACTTT.

The V call is TRBV15, the J call TRBJ2-3; TRBD2 aligns across 7 bases. The trim removed 1 base at V and 4 bases at J, leaving 2 bases unmatched. Per the germline V gene, CDR1 is LNHNV and CDR2 is YYDKDF (reference sequence). The CDR3 has 14 amino acids. For the CDR3, the DNA is TGTGCCACCAGCAGAGGGACTAGTTCAGATACGCAGTATTTT. Protein sequence: CATSRGTSSDTQYF.